This TCR beta chain was retrieved from a study of T cell responses to AZD1222 COVID-19 vaccine. Points from the study as a whole: Just a handful of people given AZD1222 tested seropositive at baseline. Repertoires were obtained solely post-peak T cell response.

This CDR3 comprises 13 residues. Germline V gives CDR1 SGHAT, CDR2 FQNNGV. V gave up 5 bases and J gave up 3 bases, with 8 bases separating them. Clones were read by immunoSEQ multiplex PCR, and TCRdb kept only the in-frame ones, dropping some. The sample includes 130,000 or so clones, more than 85% seen only once; the top ten take more than 0.8%. As to this clone: Its specificity is unknown.

The sequenced sample was peripheral blood, obtained on day 0 of MenACWY control vaccination. The gene calls are TRBV11-2 and TRBJ1-3; no clear D gene. This clonotype was sampled from an adult in good health. This chain's CDR3 is CASSGISGNTIYF. The DNA of the CDR3 is TGTGCCAGCAGCGGTATTAGTGGAAACACCATATATTTT.